This T cell receptor beta chain was retrieved from a study of shared clonotypes between healthy human individuals. This clone was observed many times. Using about 190 ng DNA, approximately 30,000 T cell genomes, the sorted-subset replicate PCRs were run. Assay: immunoSEQ multiplex PCR; the TCRdb copy retains only in-frame clones and omits some. Of hundreds of thousands of clones in the sample, more than 60% were seen once. The sample consisted of memory CD4+ T cells sorted from blood. Subset reported: CD45RA-negative fraction. The TCR sequence derives from a man aged 25-45 years in good health.

CDR3 in DNA: TGTGCCAGCAGCTCCTCTTTTCCCGGGAGCGGGGAGACCCAGTACTTC. This translates into CASSSSFPGSGETQYF. The chain recombines TRBV7-9 with TRBJ2-5, with D perhaps matching TRBD2 (6 bases). CDR1 and CDR2 (germline): SEHNR, FQNEAQ (reference sequence). The ends were cut back, 4 bases at V and 5 bases at J, with 20 bases in the middle. The CDR3 sequence is 16 residues long.